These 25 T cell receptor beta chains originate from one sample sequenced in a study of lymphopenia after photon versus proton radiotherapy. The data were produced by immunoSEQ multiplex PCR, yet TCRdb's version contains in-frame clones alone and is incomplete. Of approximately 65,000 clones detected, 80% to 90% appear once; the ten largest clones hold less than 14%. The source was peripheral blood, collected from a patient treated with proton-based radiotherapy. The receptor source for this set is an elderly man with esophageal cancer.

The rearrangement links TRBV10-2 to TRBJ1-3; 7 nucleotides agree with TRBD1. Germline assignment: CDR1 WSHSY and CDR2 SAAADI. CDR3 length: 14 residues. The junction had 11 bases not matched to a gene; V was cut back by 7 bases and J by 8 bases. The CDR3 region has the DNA TGCGCCAGCAACACAGGGGAACGGAGACACACCATATATTTT. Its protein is CASNTGERRHTIYF.

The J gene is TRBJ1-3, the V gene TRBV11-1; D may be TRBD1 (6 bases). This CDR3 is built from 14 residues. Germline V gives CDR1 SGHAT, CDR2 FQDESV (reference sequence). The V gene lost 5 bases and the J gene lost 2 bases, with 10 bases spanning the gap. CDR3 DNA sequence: TGTGCCAGCAGCCAAAGGACAGCTGGAAACACCATATATTTT. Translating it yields CASSQRTAGNTIYF.

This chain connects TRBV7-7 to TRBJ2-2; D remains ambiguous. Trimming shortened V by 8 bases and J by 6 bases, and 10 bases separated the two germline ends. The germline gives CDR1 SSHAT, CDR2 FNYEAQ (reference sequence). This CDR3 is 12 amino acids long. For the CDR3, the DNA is TGTGCCAGCGCGAGAGACGCCGGGGAGCTGTTTTTT. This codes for CASARDAGELFF.

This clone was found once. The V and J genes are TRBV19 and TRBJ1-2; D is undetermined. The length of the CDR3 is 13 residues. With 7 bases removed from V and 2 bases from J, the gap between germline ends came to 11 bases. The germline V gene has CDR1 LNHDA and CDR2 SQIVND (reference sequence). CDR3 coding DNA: TGTGCCAGTACCAGCACATGGAACTATGGCTACACCTTC. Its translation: CASTSTWNYGYTF.

The CDR3 spells CASSYVASPGTDTQYF. In DNA form, the CDR3 reads TGTGCCAGCAGTTATGTTGCTAGCCCGGGTACAGATACGCAGTATTTT. The gene calls are TRBV27 and TRBJ2-3, with a tentative D call TRBD2 (5 bases). The CDR3 is 16 residues long. The germline CDR1 and CDR2 sequences are MNHEY and SMNVEV (reference sequence). Trimming removed 4 bases from V and 3 bases from J, with 17 bases in between.

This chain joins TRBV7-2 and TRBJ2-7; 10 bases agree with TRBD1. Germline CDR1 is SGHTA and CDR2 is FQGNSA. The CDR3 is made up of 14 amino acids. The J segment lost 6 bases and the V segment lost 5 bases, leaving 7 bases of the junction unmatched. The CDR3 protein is CASSVDRGRGEQYF. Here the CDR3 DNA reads TGTGCCAGCAGCGTCGACAGGGGGCGAGGCGAGCAGTACTTC.

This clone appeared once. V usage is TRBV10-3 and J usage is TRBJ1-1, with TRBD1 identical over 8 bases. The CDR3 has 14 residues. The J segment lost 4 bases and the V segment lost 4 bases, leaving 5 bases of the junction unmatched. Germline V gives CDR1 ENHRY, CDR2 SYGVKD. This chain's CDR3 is CAISAKQGGTEAFF. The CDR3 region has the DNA TGTGCCATCAGTGCGAAACAGGGGGGCACTGAAGCTTTCTTT.

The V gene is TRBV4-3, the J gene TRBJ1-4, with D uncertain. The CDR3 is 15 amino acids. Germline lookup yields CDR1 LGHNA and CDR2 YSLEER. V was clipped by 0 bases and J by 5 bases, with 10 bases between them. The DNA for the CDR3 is TGCGCCAGCAGCCAAGAGACGACGGGGAATGAAAAACTGTTTTTT. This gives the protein CASSQETTGNEKLFF.

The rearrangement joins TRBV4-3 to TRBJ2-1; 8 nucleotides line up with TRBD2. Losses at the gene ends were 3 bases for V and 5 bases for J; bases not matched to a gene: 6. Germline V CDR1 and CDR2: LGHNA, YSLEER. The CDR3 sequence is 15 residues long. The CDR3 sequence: CASSQAGLGHNEQFF. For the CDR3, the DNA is TGCGCCAGCAGCCAGGCGGGACTAGGACACAATGAGCAGTTCTTC.

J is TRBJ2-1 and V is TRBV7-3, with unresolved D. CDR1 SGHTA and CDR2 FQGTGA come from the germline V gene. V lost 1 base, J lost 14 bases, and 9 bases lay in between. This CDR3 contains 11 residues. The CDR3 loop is CASSLNREKFF. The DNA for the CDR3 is TGTGCCAGCAGCTTAAACCGCGAGAAGTTCTTC.

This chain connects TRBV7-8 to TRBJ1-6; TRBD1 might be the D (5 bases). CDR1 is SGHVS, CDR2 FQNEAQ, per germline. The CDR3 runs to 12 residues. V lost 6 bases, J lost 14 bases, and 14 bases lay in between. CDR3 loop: CASSSRGAALHF. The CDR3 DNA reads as TGTGCCAGCAGTTCAAGGGGAGCGGCCCTCCACTTT.

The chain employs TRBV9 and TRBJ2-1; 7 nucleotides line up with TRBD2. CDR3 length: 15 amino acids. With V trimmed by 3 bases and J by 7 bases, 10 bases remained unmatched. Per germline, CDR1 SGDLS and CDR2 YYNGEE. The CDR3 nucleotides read TGTGCCAGCAGCGCCGCGGGAGAAGGGACGAATGAGCAGTTCTTC. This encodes CASSAAGEGTNEQFF.

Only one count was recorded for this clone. The CDR3 bases are TGTGCCAGCAGCTTACGGGAGGGAAGTACGCAGTATTTT. This sequence encodes CASSLREGSTQYF. The chain uses TRBV7-2 and TRBJ2-3; 8 bases are a match to TRBD2. The length of the CDR3 is 13 residues. V was clipped by 2 bases and J by 8 bases; unmatched bases: 3. The germline CDR1 and CDR2 sequences are SGHTA and FQGNSA.

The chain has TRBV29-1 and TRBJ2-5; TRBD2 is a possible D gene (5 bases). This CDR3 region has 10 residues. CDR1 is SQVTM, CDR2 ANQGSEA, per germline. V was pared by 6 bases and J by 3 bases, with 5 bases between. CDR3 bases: TGCAGCGTGGAGGAAGAGACCCAGTACTTC. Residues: CSVEEETQYF.

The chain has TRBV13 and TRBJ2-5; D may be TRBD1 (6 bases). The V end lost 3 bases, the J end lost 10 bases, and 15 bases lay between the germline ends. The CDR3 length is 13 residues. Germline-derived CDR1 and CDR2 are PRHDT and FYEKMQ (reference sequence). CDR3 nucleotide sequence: TGTGCCAGCAGCTTCGGGGAGACAGGAGACCAGTACTTC. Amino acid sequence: CASSFGETGDQYF.

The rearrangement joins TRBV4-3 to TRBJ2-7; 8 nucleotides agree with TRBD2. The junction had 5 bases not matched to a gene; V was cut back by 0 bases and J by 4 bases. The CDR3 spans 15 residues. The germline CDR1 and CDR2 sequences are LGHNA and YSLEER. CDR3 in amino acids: CASSQEPSGSYEQYF. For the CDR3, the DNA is TGCGCCAGCAGCCAAGAACCCAGCGGGAGTTACGAGCAGTACTTC.

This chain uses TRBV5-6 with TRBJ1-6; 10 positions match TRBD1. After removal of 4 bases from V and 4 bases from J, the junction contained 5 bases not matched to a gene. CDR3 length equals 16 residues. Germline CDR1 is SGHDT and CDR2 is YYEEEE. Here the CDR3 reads CASSVGGQGYNSPLHF. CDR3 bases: TGTGCCAGCAGCGTGGGGGGACAGGGGTATAATTCACCCCTCCACTTT.

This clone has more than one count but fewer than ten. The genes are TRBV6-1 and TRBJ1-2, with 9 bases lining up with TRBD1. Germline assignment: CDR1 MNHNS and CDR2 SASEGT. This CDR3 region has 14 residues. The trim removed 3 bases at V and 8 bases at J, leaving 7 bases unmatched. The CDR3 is CASSEMGQGRGYTF. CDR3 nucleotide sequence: TGTGCCAGCAGTGAGATGGGACAGGGCCGCGGCTACACCTTC.

This CDR3 is CASRLAGGTGELFF. The CDR3 coding sequence is TGTGCCAGCAGACTAGCGGGGGGCACCGGGGAGCTGTTTTTT. This rearrangement joins TRBV27 to TRBJ2-2, with 12 bases fitting TRBD2. Germline V gives CDR1 MNHEY, CDR2 SMNVEV (reference sequence). This CDR3 spans 14 amino acids. The junction had 0 bases not matched to a gene; V was cut back by 6 bases and J by 4 bases.

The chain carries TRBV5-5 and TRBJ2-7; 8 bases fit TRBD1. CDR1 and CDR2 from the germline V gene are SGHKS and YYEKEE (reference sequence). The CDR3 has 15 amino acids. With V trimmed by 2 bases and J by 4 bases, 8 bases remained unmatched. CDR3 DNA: TGTGCCAGCAGCTTAGGGACAGGAGCAGGTTACGAGCAGTACTTC. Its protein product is CASSLGTGAGYEQYF.

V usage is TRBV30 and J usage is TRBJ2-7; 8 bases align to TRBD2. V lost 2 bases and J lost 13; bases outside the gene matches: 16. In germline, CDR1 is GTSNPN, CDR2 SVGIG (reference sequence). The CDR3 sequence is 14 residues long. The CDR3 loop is CAWSPGTRVRSQYF. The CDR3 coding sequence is TGTGCCTGGAGTCCCGGGACTAGGGTACGTAGCCAATACTTC.

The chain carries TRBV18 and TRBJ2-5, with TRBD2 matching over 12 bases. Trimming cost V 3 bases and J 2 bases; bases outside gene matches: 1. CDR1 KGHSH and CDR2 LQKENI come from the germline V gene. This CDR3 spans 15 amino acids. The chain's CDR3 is CASSPTSGGQETQYF. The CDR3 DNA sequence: TGTGCCAGCTCACCTACTAGCGGGGGGCAAGAGACCCAGTACTTC. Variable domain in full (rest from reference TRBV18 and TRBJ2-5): NAGVMQNPRHLVRRRGQEARLRCSPMKGHSHVYWYRQLPEEGLKFMVYLQKENIIDESGMPKERFSAEFPKEGPSILRIQQVVRGDSAAYFCASSPTSGGQETQYFGPGTRLLVL.

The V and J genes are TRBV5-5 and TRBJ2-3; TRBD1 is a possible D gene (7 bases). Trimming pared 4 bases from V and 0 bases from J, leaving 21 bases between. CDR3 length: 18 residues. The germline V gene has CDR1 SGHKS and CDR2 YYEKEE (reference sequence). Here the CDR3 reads CASSRWGDRKESTDTQYF. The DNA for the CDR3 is TGTGCCAGCAGCCGGTGGGGGGACAGAAAAGAGAGCACAGATACGCAGTATTTT.

CDR3 bases: TGTGCCAGCAGGCTCAGGGTAGCCGGAAACACCATATATTTT. Translating it yields CASRLRVAGNTIYF. The rearrangement joins TRBV6-5 to TRBJ1-3, with D perhaps matching TRBD1 (5 bases). CDR3 length equals 14 residues. Germline CDR1 MNHEY, CDR2 SVGAGI. V dropped 6 bases and J dropped 4 bases, with 13 bases sitting between them.

The CDR3 coding sequence is TGTGCCATCACTAGGGGACAGGCAGGAGGCTACACCTTC. As protein: CAITRGQAGGYTF. The V gene is TRBV10-3, the J gene TRBJ1-2; 8 bases line up with TRBD1. CDR1 is ENHRY and CDR2 is SYGVKD in the germline V gene. The CDR3 spans 13 residues. V lost 7 bases and J lost 8; bases outside the gene matches: 9.